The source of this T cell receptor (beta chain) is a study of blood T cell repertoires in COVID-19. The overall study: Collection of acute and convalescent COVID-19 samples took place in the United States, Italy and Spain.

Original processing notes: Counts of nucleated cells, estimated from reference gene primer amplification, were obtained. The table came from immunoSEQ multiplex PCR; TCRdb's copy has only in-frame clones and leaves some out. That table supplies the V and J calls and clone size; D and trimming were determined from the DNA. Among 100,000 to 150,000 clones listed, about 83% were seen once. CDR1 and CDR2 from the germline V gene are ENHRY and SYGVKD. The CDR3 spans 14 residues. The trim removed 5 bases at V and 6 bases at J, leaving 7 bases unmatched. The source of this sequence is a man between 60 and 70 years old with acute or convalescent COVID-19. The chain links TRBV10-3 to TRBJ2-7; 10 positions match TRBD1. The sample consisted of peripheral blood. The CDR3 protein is CAISRGDRGSEQYF. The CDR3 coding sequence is TGTGCCATCAGTCGGGGGGACAGGGGAAGCGAGCAGTACTTC.